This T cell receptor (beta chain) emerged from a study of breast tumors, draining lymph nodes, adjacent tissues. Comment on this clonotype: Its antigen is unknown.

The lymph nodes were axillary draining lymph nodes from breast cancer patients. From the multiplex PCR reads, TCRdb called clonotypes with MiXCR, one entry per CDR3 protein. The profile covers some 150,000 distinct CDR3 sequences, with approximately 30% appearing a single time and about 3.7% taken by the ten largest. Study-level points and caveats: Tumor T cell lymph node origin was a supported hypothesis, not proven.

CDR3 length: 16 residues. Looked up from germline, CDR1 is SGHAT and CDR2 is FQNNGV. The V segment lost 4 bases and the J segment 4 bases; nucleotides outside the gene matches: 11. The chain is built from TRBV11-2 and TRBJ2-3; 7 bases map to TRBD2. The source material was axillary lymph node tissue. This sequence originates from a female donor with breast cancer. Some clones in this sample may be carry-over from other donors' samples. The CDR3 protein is CASSSVSGTRADTQYF. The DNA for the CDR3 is TGTGCCAGCAGCTCAGTAAGCGGGACCAGGGCAGATACGCAGTATTTT.